Following are 27 T cell receptor beta chains from one sample sequenced in a study of blood T cell repertoires in COVID-19. Here immunoSEQ multiplex PCR was the method, and the copy in TCRdb shows in-frame clones only, minus some. The table records 56,000 or so clones, roughly three quarters of them present only once. The sample taken for sequencing was peripheral blood. Receptors were obtained from a woman between 65 and 79 years old with acute or convalescent COVID-19.

This rearrangement joins TRBV11-2 to TRBJ2-3; D gene uncertain. Trimming took 10 bases from V and 4 from J, leaving 9 bases between them. The germline V gene has CDR1 SGHAT and CDR2 FQNNGV. The CDR3 is made up of 11 amino acids. CDR3 bases: TGTGCCACCGCTAATGCAGATACGCAGTATTTT. Translating gives CATANADTQYF. Drawing the rest from reference TRBV11-2 and TRBJ2-3, the complete variable domain is EAGVAQSPRYKIIEKRQSVAFWCNPISGHATLYWYQQILGQGPKLLIQFQNNGVVDDSQLPKDRFSAERLKGVDSTLKIQPAKLEDSAVYLCATANADTQYFGPGTRLTVL.

This clone appeared a few times. The chain has TRBV7-3 and TRBJ2-3; a possible D gene is TRBD2 (6 bases). Trimming stripped 2 bases from V and 4 bases from J, with 13 bases between. Per germline, CDR1 SGHTA and CDR2 FQGTGA. The CDR3 totals 15 residues. CDR3 in amino acids: CASSLGGGKADTQYF. As DNA, the CDR3 is TGTGCCAGCAGCTTAGGCGGAGGGAAGGCAGATACGCAGTATTTT.

J is TRBJ2-3 and V is TRBV19, with 9 bases aligning to TRBD2. Germline loops: CDR1 LNHDA, CDR2 SQIVND (reference sequence). CDR3 length: 15 amino acids. The J segment lost 6 bases and the V segment lost 3 bases, leaving 7 bases of the junction unmatched. The CDR3 DNA follows: TGTGCCAGTAGTATGACTAGCGGAGGAGGGGATACGCAGTATTTT. Translating it yields CASSMTSGGGDTQYF.

This rearrangement joins TRBV5-1 to TRBJ2-5; 11 bases are shared with TRBD1. The V gene's germline CDR1 is SGHRS and CDR2 YFSETQ. V was pared by 4 bases and J by 2 bases, with 7 bases of the junction left unmatched. The CDR3 spans 16 residues. The CDR3 nucleotides read TGCGCCAGCAGCCAAGGGACAGGGGGTAGTCAAGAGACCCAGTACTTC. Its protein is CASSQGTGGSQETQYF.

The chain couples TRBV7-9 to TRBJ1-3; maybe TRBD1 (6 bases). Germline lookup yields CDR1 SEHNR and CDR2 FQNEAQ (reference sequence). The CDR3 consists of 13 residues. Trimming took off 6 bases at V and 4 bases at J, with 10 bases between the two ends. CDR3 residues: CASSRTDGNTIYF. The CDR3 nucleotides read TGTGCCAGCAGTCGGACAGACGGAAACACCATATATTTT.

The chain recombines TRBV27 with TRBJ1-2; D gene unclear. Looked up from germline, CDR1 is MNHEY and CDR2 is SMNVEV (reference sequence). The CDR3 consists of 13 residues. The V gene lost 1 base and the J gene lost 5 bases, with 8 bases spanning the gap. As DNA, the CDR3 is TGTGCCAGCAGTTTATTTGGGCAGTATGGCTACACCTTC. Its protein product is CASSLFGQYGYTF.

The chain couples TRBV7-2 to TRBJ2-3; D is undetermined. The CDR3 spans 14 residues. Between the trimmed V and J ends, which lost 4 bases and 4 bases, there was a span of 12 bases. In germline, CDR1 is SGHTA, CDR2 FQGNSA. The DNA of the CDR3 is TGTGCCAGCAGCTACGTAGAAATATCAGATACGCAGTATTTT. Translated: CASSYVEISDTQYF.

The chain couples TRBV5-1 to TRBJ2-2, with 9 bases aligning to TRBD1. The trim removed 3 bases at V and 4 bases at J, leaving 7 bases unmatched. Looked up from germline, CDR1 is SGHRS and CDR2 is YFSETQ. The CDR3 is 16 amino acids. The CDR3 nucleotides read TGCGCCAGCAGCTCCCGTGGGACAGGGATCACCGGGGAGCTGTTTTTT. Residues: CASSSRGTGITGELFF.

CDR3 in DNA: TGTGCCAGCCGGAGGCGAGTCAATGAGCAGTTCTTC. Amino acid sequence: CASRRRVNEQFF. This rearrangement joins TRBV18 to TRBJ2-1, with a tentative D call TRBD2 (5 bases). Germline-derived CDR1 and CDR2 are KGHSH and LQKENI. Between the trimmed V and J ends, which lost 8 bases and 6 bases, there was a span of 11 bases. The CDR3 spans 12 residues.

The chain couples TRBV14 to TRBJ2-5; D possibly corresponds to TRBD2 (5 bases). Germline assignment: CDR1 SGHDN and CDR2 FVKESK. V dropped 2 bases and J dropped 5 bases, with 12 bases sitting between them. The CDR3 loop spans 14 amino acids. The CDR3 DNA sequence: TGTGCCAGCAGCCAACGCATTAGAGGGGAGACCCAGTACTTC. Its translation: CASSQRIRGETQYF.

This rearrangement joins TRBV27 to TRBJ1-1; D is perhaps TRBD1 (5 bases). V was cut by 3 bases and J by 9 bases, with 20 bases left in between. The CDR3 is 15 residues long. Germline V gives CDR1 MNHEY, CDR2 SMNVEV (reference sequence). CDR3 DNA: TGTGCCAGCAGTTTTTTGAAGGGGCGTCCCTTGAAAGCTTTCTTT. Protein sequence: CASSFLKGRPLKAFF.

The chain joins TRBV19 to TRBJ2-3; tentatively, D is TRBD1 (5 bases). CDR3 length equals 13 residues. The V gene lost 4 bases and the J gene lost 6 bases, with 11 bases spanning the gap. Germline CDR1 reads LNHDA; CDR2 reads SQIVND (reference sequence). The CDR3, as DNA: TGTGCCAGTAGTAAGGGGTTCGGGGATACGCAGTATTTT. It translates to CASSKGFGDTQYF.

The chain joins TRBV5-1 to TRBJ1-4; D remains unclear. CDR3 length: 15 residues. Trimming removed 0 bases from V and 0 bases from J, with 6 bases in between. The germline gives CDR1 SGHRS, CDR2 YFSETQ. CDR3 protein: CASSLAPATNEKLFF. CDR3 DNA sequence: TGCGCCAGCAGCTTGGCCCCAGCAACTAATGAAAAACTGTTTTTT. The full variable domain, in which reference TRBV5-1 and TRBJ1-4 provide the parts outside the CDR3, is KAGVTQTPRYLIKTRGQQVTLSCSPISGHRSVSWYQQTPGQGLQFLFEYFSETQRNKGNFPGRFSGRQFSNSRSEMNVSTLELGDSALYLCASSLAPATNEKLFFGSGTQLSVL.

The genes are TRBV24-1 and TRBJ1-1; D might be TRBD1 (5 bases). V dropped 7 bases and J dropped 1 base, with 12 bases sitting between them. This CDR3 region has 14 residues. Germline V gene lookup returns CDR1 KGHDR and CDR2 SFDVKD. The DNA of the CDR3 is TGTGCCACCAGCCGAAGGGGTGAGAACACTGAAGCTTTCTTT. Amino acids: CATSRRGENTEAFF.

The gene calls are TRBV28 and TRBJ1-4; D is uncertain. The CDR3 consists of 15 residues. CDR1 and CDR2 (germline): MDHEN, SYDVKM. V gave up 2 bases and J gave up 8 bases, with 15 bases separating them. CDR3 in DNA: TGTGCCAGCAGTTTAACGTACCTTTCCGAGGAAAAACTGTTTTTT. Translation gives CASSLTYLSEEKLFF.

This chain links TRBV7-9 with TRBJ2-1, with 7 bases identical to TRBD2. V trimming: 7 bases; J trimming: 8 bases; junction bases outside the gene matches: 14. CDR1 is SEHNR and CDR2 is FQNEAQ in the germline V gene (reference sequence). This CDR3 spans 15 amino acids. In DNA form, the CDR3 reads TGTGCCAGCACCTTGGCGGGTGCGGGGGTACATGAGCAGTTCTTC. Its protein is CASTLAGAGVHEQFF.

Comments on this clone: A junction boundary mismatches the germline segment, possibly from a read error. The chain has TRBV25-1 and TRBJ1-2; TRBD1 agrees at 8 bases. Looked up from germline, CDR1 is MGHDK and CDR2 is SYGVNS. The CDR3 extends over 13 amino acids. CDR3: CASNEQGDDGYTF. DNA for the CDR3: TGTGCCAGCAATGAACAGGGGGACGATGGCTACACCTTC.

This clone has more than one count but fewer than ten. The chain uses TRBV5-1 and TRBJ1-1; 9 nucleotides line up with TRBD1. This CDR3 region has 15 residues. CDR1 and CDR2 from the germline V gene are SGHRS and YFSETQ. V shed 4 bases, J shed 5 bases, and the junction held 9 bases outside the gene matches. The DNA for the CDR3 is TGCGCCAGCAGCGAAGCTACAGGGGGCTCGACTGAAGCTTTCTTT. It yields the protein CASSEATGGSTEAFF.

The chain combines TRBV7-9 with TRBJ2-7; D not resolved. This CDR3 is 13 amino acids long. Germline V gives CDR1 SEHNR, CDR2 FQNEAQ (reference sequence). Trimming left V 5 bases short and J 0 bases short, with 8 bases between. The CDR3 region has the DNA TGTGCCAGCAGCCCACCAGTCTCCTACGAGCAGTACTTC. It codes for CASSPPVSYEQYF.

The J gene is TRBJ2-7, the V gene TRBV2; 9 bases map to TRBD2. V shed 7 bases and J 1 base; nucleotides not matched to a gene: 5. Per the germline V gene, CDR1 is SNHLY and CDR2 is FYNNEI. The CDR3 is 14 amino acids. The CDR3 DNA reads as TGTGCCAGCACCACTCTAGCGGGGTCCTACGAGCAGTACTTC. It specifies CASTTLAGSYEQYF.

The CDR3, as DNA: TGTGCCAGTAGTATAGGAGGACTAGCCAGCACAGATACGCAGTATTTT. Its translation: CASSIGGLASTDTQYF. J is TRBJ2-3 and V is TRBV19; TRBD2 matches at 8 bases. The CDR3 covers 16 residues. V lost 1 base to trimming and J lost 0 bases; unmatched junction nucleotides: 3. Germline V gene sequence: CDR1 LNHDA, CDR2 SQIVND (reference sequence). The full variable domain, with the rest looked up from reference TRBV19 and TRBJ2-3, is DGGITQSPKYLFRKEGQNVTLSCEQNLNHDAMYWYRQDPGQGLRLIYYSQIVNDFQKGDIAEGYSVSREKKESFPLTVTSAQKNPTAFYLCASSIGGLASTDTQYFGPGTRLTVL.

This chain connects TRBV20-1 to TRBJ2-7; D remains ambiguous. This CDR3 has 13 residues. The germline V and J ends were trimmed by 3 bases and 5 bases, with 14 bases remaining between them. CDR1 is DFQATT, CDR2 SNEGSKA, per germline (reference sequence). CDR3: CSASLRLEDEQYF. DNA of the CDR3: TGCAGTGCTAGTCTACGGCTCGAGGACGAGCAGTACTTC.

The V and J genes are TRBV11-2 and TRBJ1-4; weak D call: TRBD1 (5 bases). This CDR3 contains 14 residues. In germline, CDR1 is SGHAT, CDR2 FQNNGV. The V end was cut by 5 bases, the J end by 10 bases, with 17 bases between. The CDR3 here is CASSIGGSGGKLFF. CDR3 coding DNA: TGTGCCAGCAGCATCGGGGGGAGCGGCGGAAAACTGTTTTTT.

The rearrangement uses TRBV4-2 and TRBJ2-5; TRBD2 aligns across 8 bases. Germline CDR1 is LGHNA and CDR2 is YNFKEQ. J was trimmed by 0 bases and V by 3 bases; bases with no gene match: 12. The CDR3 has 18 residues. The CDR3 spells CASSHRTPAGVYQETQYF. The CDR3, as DNA: TGTGCCAGCAGCCACCGAACCCCAGCGGGGGTATACCAAGAGACCCAGTACTTC.

The gene calls are TRBV6-1 and TRBJ1-2, with a weak D call TRBD1 (6 bases). Germline lookup yields CDR1 MNHNS and CDR2 SASEGT. V was cut by 3 bases and J by 2 bases, with 10 bases left in between. The CDR3 is 14 amino acids. CDR3 nucleotide sequence: TGTGCCAGCAGTGAGCAGACAGGCAACTATGGCTACACCTTC. Translation: CASSEQTGNYGYTF.

This clone was picked up a small number of times. The rearrangement uses TRBV5-1 and TRBJ1-5; 9 bases line up with TRBD1. CDR1 is SGHRS, CDR2 YFSETQ, per germline. Unmatched junction bases numbered 7, after V lost 3 bases and J lost 6 bases. There are 15 residues in the CDR3. CDR3: CASSSTGGAGQPQHF. DNA of the CDR3: TGCGCCAGCAGCTCAACAGGGGGCGCGGGTCAGCCCCAGCATTTT. Based on the CDR3 plus reference TRBV5-1 and TRBJ1-5, the full variable domain is KAGVTQTPRYLIKTRGQQVTLSCSPISGHRSVSWYQQTPGQGLQFLFEYFSETQRNKGNFPGRFSGRQFSNSRSEMNVSTLELGDSALYLCASSSTGGAGQPQHFGDGTRLSIL.

This clone was counted a few times. The chain recombines TRBV25-1 with TRBJ1-2; 12 nucleotides agree with TRBD1. CDR3 size: 16 residues. The germline V gene has CDR1 MGHDK and CDR2 SYGVNS. V dropped 2 bases and J dropped 6; count of bases not matched to a gene: 7. The CDR3 nucleotides read TGTGCCAGCAGTGAACCCGGGACAGGGGGCCTCGATGGCTACACCTTC. This sequence encodes CASSEPGTGGLDGYTF.